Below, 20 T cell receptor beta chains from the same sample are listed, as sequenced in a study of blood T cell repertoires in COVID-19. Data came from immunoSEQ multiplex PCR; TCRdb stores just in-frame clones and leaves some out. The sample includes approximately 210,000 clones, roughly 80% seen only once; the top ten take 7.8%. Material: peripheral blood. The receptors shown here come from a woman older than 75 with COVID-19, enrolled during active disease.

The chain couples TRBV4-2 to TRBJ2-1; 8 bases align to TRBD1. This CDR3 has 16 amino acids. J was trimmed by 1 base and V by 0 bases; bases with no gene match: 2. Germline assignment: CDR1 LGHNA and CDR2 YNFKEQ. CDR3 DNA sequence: TGTGCCAGCAGCCAAGATACAGGGGGGTCCTACAATGAGCAGTTCTTC. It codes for CASSQDTGGSYNEQFF.

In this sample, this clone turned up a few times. The CDR3 DNA reads TGTGCCAGCAGACAGGGGATCTTCTATGGCTACACCTTC. Protein sequence: CASRQGIFYGYTF. The chain employs TRBV2 and TRBJ1-2, with 7 bases fitting TRBD1. This CDR3 contains 13 residues. The germline CDR1 and CDR2 sequences are SNHLY and FYNNEI. J lost 4 bases, V lost 6 bases, and 5 bases had no gene match. The whole variable domain, remainder taken from reference TRBV2 and TRBJ1-2, is EPEVTQTPSHQVTQMGQEVILRCVPISNHLYFYWYRQILGQKVEFLVSFYNNEISEKSEIFDDQFSVERPDGSNFTLKIRSTKLEDSAMYFCASRQGIFYGYTFGSGTRLTVV.

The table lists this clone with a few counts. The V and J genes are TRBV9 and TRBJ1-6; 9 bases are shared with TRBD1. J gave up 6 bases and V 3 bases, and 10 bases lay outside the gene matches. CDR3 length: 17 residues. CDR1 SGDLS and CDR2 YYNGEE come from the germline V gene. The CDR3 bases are TGTGCCAGCAGCGACCCCCCGGGGGGACAGGGTAATTCACCCCTCCACTTT. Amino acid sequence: CASSDPPGGQGNSPLHF.

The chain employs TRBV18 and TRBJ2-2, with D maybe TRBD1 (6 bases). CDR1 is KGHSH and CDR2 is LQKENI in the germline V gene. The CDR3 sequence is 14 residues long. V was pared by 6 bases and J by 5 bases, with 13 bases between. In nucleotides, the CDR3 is TGTGCCAGCTCTGGTGGGGGCTCGACCGGGGAGCTGTTTTTT. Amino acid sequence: CASSGGGSTGELFF.

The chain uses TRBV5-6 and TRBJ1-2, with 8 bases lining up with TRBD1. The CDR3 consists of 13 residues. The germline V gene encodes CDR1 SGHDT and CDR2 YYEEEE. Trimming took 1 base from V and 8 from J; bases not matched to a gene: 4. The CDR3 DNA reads TGTGCCAGCAGCTTGCAGGGGGCAAGGGGCTACACCTTC. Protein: CASSLQGARGYTF.

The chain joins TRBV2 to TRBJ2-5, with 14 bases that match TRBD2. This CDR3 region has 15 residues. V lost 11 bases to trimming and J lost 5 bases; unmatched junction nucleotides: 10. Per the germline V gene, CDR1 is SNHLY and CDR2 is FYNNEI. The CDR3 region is CAGRLAGGPMETQYF. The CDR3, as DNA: TGTGCCGGTAGACTAGCGGGGGGGCCCATGGAGACCCAGTACTTC.

The CDR3, as DNA: TGTGCCAGCAGTTTACTGGCGGCTTGGGCTGGAAACACCATATATTTT. Translating it yields CASSLLAAWAGNTIYF. This rearrangement joins TRBV28 to TRBJ1-3; D remains unclear. Looked up from germline, CDR1 is MDHEN and CDR2 is SYDVKM. V lost 2 bases and J 2 bases, leaving 13 bases between the germline ends. The CDR3 extends over 16 amino acids.

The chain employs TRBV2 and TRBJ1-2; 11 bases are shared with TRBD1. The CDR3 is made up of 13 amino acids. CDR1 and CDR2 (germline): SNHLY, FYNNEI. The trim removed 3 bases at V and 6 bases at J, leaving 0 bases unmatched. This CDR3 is CASSEDRGHGYTF. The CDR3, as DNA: TGTGCCAGCAGTGAGGACAGGGGGCATGGCTACACCTTC.

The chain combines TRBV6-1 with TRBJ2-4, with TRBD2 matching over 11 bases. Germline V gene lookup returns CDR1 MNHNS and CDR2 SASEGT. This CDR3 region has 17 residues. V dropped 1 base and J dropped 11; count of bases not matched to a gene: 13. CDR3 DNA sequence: TGTGCCAGCAGTGAAGGAATAGCGGGAGGGCCCCCGTTACTTCAGTACTTC. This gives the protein CASSEGIAGGPPLLQYF.

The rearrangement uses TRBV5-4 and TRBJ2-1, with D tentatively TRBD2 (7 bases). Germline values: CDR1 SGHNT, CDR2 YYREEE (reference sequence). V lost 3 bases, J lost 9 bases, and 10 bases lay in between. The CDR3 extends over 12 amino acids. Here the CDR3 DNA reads TGTGCCAGCAGCTGGGAGGGGGGTGAGCAGTTCTTC. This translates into CASSWEGGEQFF.

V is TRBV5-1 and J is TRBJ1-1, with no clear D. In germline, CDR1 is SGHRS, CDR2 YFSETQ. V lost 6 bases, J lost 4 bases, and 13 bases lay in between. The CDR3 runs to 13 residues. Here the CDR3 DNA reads TGCGCCAGCATAGGGAGGACTCGCACTGAAGCTTTCTTT. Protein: CASIGRTRTEAFF.

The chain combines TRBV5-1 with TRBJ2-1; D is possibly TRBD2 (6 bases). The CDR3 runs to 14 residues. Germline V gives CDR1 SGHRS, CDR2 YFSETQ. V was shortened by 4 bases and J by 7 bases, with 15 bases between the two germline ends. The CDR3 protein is CASSEGPAGNEQFF. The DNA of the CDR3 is TGCGCCAGCAGCGAAGGACCGGCGGGAAATGAGCAGTTCTTC.

The CDR3 spells CASTPRVPSNEKLFF. Written as DNA, the CDR3 is TGTGCCAGCACCCCCAGGGTACCTAGTAATGAAAAACTGTTTTTT. This chain uses TRBV18 with TRBJ1-4, with TRBD1 as a possible D gene (5 bases). CDR3 length: 15 residues. V lost 8 bases and J 4 bases, leaving 17 bases between the germline ends. The germline gives CDR1 KGHSH, CDR2 LQKENI.

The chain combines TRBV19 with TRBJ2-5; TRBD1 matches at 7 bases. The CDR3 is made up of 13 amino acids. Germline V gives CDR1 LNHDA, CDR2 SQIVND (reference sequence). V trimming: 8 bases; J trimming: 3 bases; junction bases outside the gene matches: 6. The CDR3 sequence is CASSRDREETQYF. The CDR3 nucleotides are TGTGCCAGTTCCCGGGACAGAGAAGAGACCCAGTACTTC.

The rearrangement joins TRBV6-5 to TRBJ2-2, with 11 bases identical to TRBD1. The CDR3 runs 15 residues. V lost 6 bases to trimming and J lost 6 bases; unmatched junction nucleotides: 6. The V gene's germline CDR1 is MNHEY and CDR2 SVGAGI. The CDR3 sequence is CASRTGTGGPGELFF. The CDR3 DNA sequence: TGTGCCAGCAGAACTGGGACAGGGGGACCCGGGGAGCTGTTTTTT.

The CDR3 bases are TGTGTCAGAAGCTTCGATCAGGGTGAGCAGTTCTTC. As protein: CVRSFDQGEQFF. The chain has TRBV7-5 and TRBJ2-1; TRBD1, the D gene given by the table, was not confirmed from the DNA. TRBV7-5 is noted as a pseudogene. The CDR3 consists of 12 residues.

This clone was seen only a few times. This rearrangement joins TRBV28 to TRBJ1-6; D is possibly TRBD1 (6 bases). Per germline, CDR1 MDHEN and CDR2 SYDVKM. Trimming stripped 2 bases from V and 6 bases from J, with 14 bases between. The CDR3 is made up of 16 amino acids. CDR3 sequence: CASSLAGVGFNSPLHF. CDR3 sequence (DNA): TGTGCCAGCAGTTTAGCAGGGGTAGGGTTTAATTCACCCCTCCACTTT.

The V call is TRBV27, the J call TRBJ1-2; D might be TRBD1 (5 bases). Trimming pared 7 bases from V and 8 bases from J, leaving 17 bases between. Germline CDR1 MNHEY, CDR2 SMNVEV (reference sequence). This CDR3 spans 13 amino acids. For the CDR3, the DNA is TGTGCCAGCACAACCAGGTGGGGGGAAGGCTACACCTTC. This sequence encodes CASTTRWGEGYTF.

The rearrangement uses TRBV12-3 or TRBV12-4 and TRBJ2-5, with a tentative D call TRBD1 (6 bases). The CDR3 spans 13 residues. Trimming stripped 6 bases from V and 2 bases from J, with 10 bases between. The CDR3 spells CASSNGQQETQYF. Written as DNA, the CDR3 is TGTGCCAGCAGCAACGGACAGCAAGAGACCCAGTACTTC.

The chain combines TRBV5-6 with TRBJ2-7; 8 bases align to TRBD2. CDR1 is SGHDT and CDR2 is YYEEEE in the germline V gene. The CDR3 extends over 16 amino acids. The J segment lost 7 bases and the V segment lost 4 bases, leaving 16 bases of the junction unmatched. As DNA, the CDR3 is TGTGCCAGCAGCCCGCCCGGGGGGGGGTTTCTACGGGAGCAGTACTTC. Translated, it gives CASSPPGGGFLREQYF.